These T cell receptor beta chains were read from a single sample in a study of T cell repertoires in cytomegalovirus infection. No cognate antigen is known for these TCRs. Via MiXCR, TCRdb re-called the reads, giving one row per CDR3 protein. Of 200,000 or so distinct CDR3 sequences in the sample, 35% to 45% are singletons; the top ten hold approximately 59%. The input for sequencing was CD8+ T cells from cultured PBMCs, taken from culture after CMV antigen stimulation. The receptor set was obtained from a human donor in good health (CMV status not recorded). Some clones in this sample may be carry-over from other donors' samples. The CDR3 runs from the conserved cysteine through the conserved F or W. A D gene is named only where the DNA matches it firmly. Some rows mark clone size as missing; the rest say once, few, many or name a class of expanded clone.

j_call cdr3_length d_call clone_size v_call cdr3_nt cdr3_aa
TRBJ1-5 13 NA NA TRBV27 TGTGCCAGCAGCCGATATAGCAATCAGCCCCAGCATTTT CASSRYSNQPQHF
TRBJ1-1 16 NA NA TRBV10-3 TGTGCCATCTCATCCCCGGGACCCGCGGATATCACTGAAGCTTTCTTT CAISSPGPADITEAFF
TRBJ2-5 13 NA NA TRBV7-6 TGTGCCAGCAGCTTATCCGGGTTCGAGACCCAGTACTTC CASSLSGFETQYF
TRBJ1-1 14 NA NA TRBV9 TGTGCCAGCAGCTGGGGGTCCCTGAACACTGAAGCTTTCTTT CASSWGSLNTEAFF
TRBJ1-4 15 NA few TRBV12-3/TRBV12-4 TGTGCCAGCAGTTCCGGGGCTGCAACTAATGAAAAACTGTTTTTT CASSSGAATNEKLFF
TRBJ2-7 15 TRBD2 few TRBV29-1 TGCAGCGTTGAAGGGGGGCCGGGAGGGGACTACGAGCAGTACTTC CSVEGGPGGDYEQYF
TRBJ2-1 15 TRBD2 few TRBV7-2 TGTGCCAGCATCGATCGTGGCGGGGGCTACAATGAGCAGTTCTTC CASIDRGGGYNEQFF
TRBJ2-7 17 TRBD2 few TRBV7-6 TGTGCCAGCAGCCCTGAAAAAGCGGGAGGCTTCCTTTACGAGCAGTACTTC CASSPEKAGGFLYEQYF
TRBJ2-7 16 NA NA TRBV5-6 TGTGCCAGCAGCTTGTTCCAGGAGGGCGAGTTAGACGAGCAGTACTTC CASSLFQEGELDEQYF
TRBJ1-1 15 NA NA TRBV7-9 TGTGCCAGCAGCTCCGACGGGGGGTTGAACACTGAAGCTTTCTTT CASSSDGGLNTEAFF
TRBJ2-1 14 TRBD2 NA TRBV5-1 TGCGCCAGCACGTTACTAGCGCTGGACAATGAGCAGTTCTTC CASTLLALDNEQFF
TRBJ2-1 17 TRBD2 NA TRBV5-6 TGTGCCAGCAGCTTCCCTAGCGGGGGATTCTCTTACAATGAGCAGTTCTTC CASSFPSGGFSYNEQFF
TRBJ1-1 14 NA NA TRBV7-4 TGTGCCAGCAGCTTAGTGCTCTTGGGCACTGAAGCTTTCTTT CASSLVLLGTEAFF
TRBJ1-2 12 NA NA TRBV12-3/TRBV12-4 TGTGCCAGCAGTACCCTGGCAAGTGGCTACACCTTC CASSTLASGYTF
TRBJ2-1 14 NA once TRBV11-2 TGTGCCAGCAGCTTAGAAAAGATCCGTGATGAGCAGTTCTTC CASSLEKIRDEQFF
TRBJ2-1 20 TRBD2 few TRBV7-9 TGTGCCAGCAGCTTAGATCCCCACTCGGAGCGGGGGGGCCTAAACAATGAGCAGTTCTTC CASSLDPHSERGGLNNEQFF
TRBJ1-2 19 TRBD1 NA TRBV15 TGTGCCACCAGCCGTAGCCCGGGACAGGGGTCAAGCGGGGGCTATGGCTACACCTTC CATSRSPGQGSSGGYGYTF
TRBJ2-1 8 NA NA TRBV7-3 TGTGCCAGCAATGAGCAGTTCTTC CASNEQFF
TRBJ1-4 17 NA few TRBV12-3/TRBV12-4 TGTGCCAGCAGTGAATTCCCCGGGGGCCCAACTAATGAAAAACTGTTTTTT CASSEFPGGPTNEKLFF
TRBJ2-7 15 TRBD1 many TRBV7-8 TGTGCCAGCAGCTCGCCCGGGACAGGGATTTTGGAGCAGTACTTC CASSSPGTGILEQYF
TRBJ1-2 14 NA NA TRBV7-2 TGTGCCAGCAGCTATGGACCGTCGGGCTATGGCTACACCTTC CASSYGPSGYGYTF
TRBJ2-5 14 NA once TRBV24-1 TGTGCCACCAGTGGGAGGACCGGGCAAGAGACCCAGTACTTC CATSGRTGQETQYF
TRBJ2-1 14 TRBD1 NA TRBV20-1 TGCAGTGGGAGAGAGGGGGCTAGCTACAATGAGCAGTTCTTC CSGREGASYNEQFF
TRBJ1-3 12 TRBD1 NA TRBV20-1 TGCAGTGCTAGAGTTCAGGGGGCAAGGATATATTTT CSARVQGARIYF
TRBJ1-1 14 NA NA TRBV27 TGTGCCACTAGTTTACGGGCCAGGGGACCTGAAGCTTTCTTT CATSLRARGPEAFF
TRBJ1-4 10 NA NA TRBV6-1 TGTGCCAGCAGTTCAGGGCGACTGTTTTTT CASSSGRLFF
TRBJ2-2 15 TRBD1 few TRBV2 TGTGCCAGCAGTGATACCAACAGGGGGACCGGGGAGCTGTTTTTT CASSDTNRGTGELFF
TRBJ2-1 15 TRBD1 NA TRBV27 TGTGCCAGCAGCTACCAAGACAGGGTTTACAATGAGCAGTTCTTC CASSYQDRVYNEQFF
TRBJ2-3 15 NA NA TRBV29-1 TGCAGCGTTGATATGACGATCCCGAGCACAGATACGCAGTATTTT CSVDMTIPSTDTQYF
TRBJ1-4 12 NA few TRBV20-1 TGCAGTGCTAGAGATTACGTTGAAAAACTGTTTTTT CSARDYVEKLFF
TRBJ1-2 15 TRBD1 NA TRBV7-9 TGTGCCAGCAGCAACGACAGGGAAATCTACTATGGCTACACCTTC CASSNDREIYYGYTF
TRBJ2-2 11 NA NA TRBV2 TGTGCCAGCAGTGGGACCGGGGAGCTGTTTTTT CASSGTGELFF
TRBJ2-1 13 NA NA TRBV7-3 TGTGCCAGCAGCTTAGTCTTCGACAATGAGCAGTTCTTC CASSLVFDNEQFF
TRBJ2-5 17 NA NA TRBV24-1 TGTGCCACCAGTGATTTGGGCGGGGTAGGCCACCAAGAGACCCAGTACTTC CATSDLGGVGHQETQYF
TRBJ2-2 16 NA NA TRBV11-2 TGTGCCAGCAACTTGGTGGGAGGGGGCCTCACCGGGGAGCTGTTTTTT CASNLVGGGLTGELFF
TRBJ1-1 17 TRBD1 NA TRBV7-9 TGTGCCAGCAGCTTTGCCAATCACTGGACAGGGAACACTGAAGCTTTCTTT CASSFANHWTGNTEAFF
TRBJ1-1 15 NA NA TRBV11-2 TGTGCCAGCAGCTTAGCGGTTGAGGGGGATACTGAAGCTTTCTTT CASSLAVEGDTEAFF
TRBJ2-5 16 TRBD2 NA TRBV9 TGTGCCAGCAGCGAGGGGACTAGCGGGCGCCAAGAGACCCAGTACTTC CASSEGTSGRQETQYF
TRBJ2-2 17 TRBD1 NA TRBV29-1 TGCAGCGTTGAGGGGACAGGGGGCGCGGTTAGCACCGGGGAGCTGTTTTTT CSVEGTGGAVSTGELFF
TRBJ1-1 16 TRBD1 once TRBV27 TGTGCCAGCAGTTTATTAGCAGGGGGCGACAACACTGAAGCTTTCTTT CASSLLAGGDNTEAFF
TRBJ1-5 15 NA few TRBV27 TGTGCCAGCAGTCCTCGAGGACGACGCAATCAGCCCCAGCATTTT CASSPRGRRNQPQHF
TRBJ2-3 13 NA few TRBV10-3 TGTGCCATCAGTGAGATCCCGGGGGATACGCAGTATTTT CAISEIPGDTQYF
TRBJ1-2 14 TRBD1 NA TRBV4-1 TGCGCCAGCAGCCTCCAGACAGGGTGGGAAGGCTACACCTTC CASSLQTGWEGYTF
TRBJ2-3 19 TRBD2 few TRBV7-8 TGTGCCAGCAGCTTAAAAGTAACAGGAGAGCTAGCGGGGACAGATACGCAGTATTTT CASSLKVTGELAGTDTQYF
TRBJ2-1 11 NA many TRBV7-6 TGTGCCAGCAGCTGGGGAAATGAGCAGTTCTTC CASSWGNEQFF
TRBJ2-1 14 NA few TRBV12-3/TRBV12-4 TGTGCCATCTACCCCCTCTCATCCGACGGTGAGCAGTTCTTC CAIYPLSSDGEQFF
TRBJ2-1 19 NA NA TRBV7-8 TGTGCCAGCAGCCCACTCCTCTGGGGTAGCTCCAGCTCCTACAATGAGCAGTTCTTC CASSPLLWGSSSSYNEQFF
TRBJ2-7 14 TRBD1 NA TRBV20-1 TGCAGTGCTAGAGTCCAGGGGGCCTCCTACGAGCAGTACTTC CSARVQGASYEQYF
TRBJ2-7 15 TRBD1 NA TRBV10-3 TGTGCCATCAGTGAGAGGGGACAGGGCTCGTACGAGCAGTACTTC CAISERGQGSYEQYF
TRBJ2-6 20 NA NA TRBV7-9 TGTGCCAGCAGCACCAATGGAGGAGGGGATCCACTGGAGGGGGCCAACGTCCTGACTTTC CASSTNGGGDPLEGANVLTF
TRBJ1-2 16 TRBD1 few TRBV15 TGTGCCACCTGGGGGGACAGGGGCCTCACTAACTATGGCTACACCTTC CATWGDRGLTNYGYTF